Sequencing of this T cell receptor beta chain was carried out in a study of beta chain features in type 1 diabetes. Study observations and caveats: Shorter TCRB CDR3s, moderately but significantly so, marked every one of the four CD4+ subsets in Type 1 diabetes patients. VDJ junctions from type 1 diabetes patients carried fewer insertions and larger deletions. For patients, the naive, central memory and Treg TCRB repertoires appeared more alike than for healthy donors. PCR might preferentially amplify shorter templates, equally in patients and controls.

The study reverse transcribed the entire isolated RNA, so it sequenced expressed TCRB transcripts. Libraries were prepared by immunoSEQ multiplex PCR; TCRdb keeps only in-frame clonotypes and omits some of them. Of nearly 700,000 clones detected, 13% appear once; the ten largest clones hold approximately 0.021%. A remark on this clone: Its antigen is undetermined.

Without exception, sorted populations had purity beyond 98%. This CDR3 has 16 residues. Germline-derived CDR1 and CDR2 are MGHDK and SYGVNS. V lost 6 bases, J lost 6 bases, and 18 bases lay in between. This TCR came from a man aged 18 to 35 with type 1 diabetes. The chain uses TRBV25-1 and TRBJ1-6; maybe TRBD1 (5 bases). Sequencing input: naive CD4+ T cells from blood. The DNA of the CDR3 is TGTGCCAGCAGCGACCCCCCAGGGTTTACTAATTCACCCCTCCACTTT. Translating it yields CASSDPPGFTNSPLHF.